Listed below are T cell receptor beta chains from one sample, sequenced in a study of blood T cell repertoires in COVID-19. Using immunoSEQ multiplex PCR, the repertoire was profiled, and TCRdb retains in-frame clones only, with some absent. The table includes about 220,000 clones, 80% to 90% detected once. Specimen: peripheral blood. Receptor source: a man between 50 and 59 years old with active or convalescent COVID-19. Both conserved end residues are part of each CDR3. Fields, in order: V gene, D gene, J gene, CDR3 protein. The D gene is left open where the match is weak.

TRBV9	-	TRBJ1-1	CASSVSVNSEAFF
TRBV28	TRBD1	TRBJ1-6	CASTPTGYLSNSPLHF
TRBV19	-	TRBJ2-3	CASSTTTVTDTQYF
TRBV19	-	TRBJ1-1	CASSIGAGGGTEAFF
TRBV18	TRBD2	TRBJ2-3	CASSLGLAGTTDTQYF
TRBV11-2	-	TRBJ2-5	CASRGLMQETQYF
TRBV5-4	-	TRBJ2-7	CASSLAGTRGTEQYF
TRBV7-8	-	TRBJ1-1	CASSLGAGNTEAFF
TRBV5-1	-	TRBJ1-1	CASSLRLRGTEAFF
TRBV28	-	TRBJ1-3	CAGRFTGNSGNTIYF
TRBV5-1	TRBD1	TRBJ2-5	CASSHGTVQETQYF
TRBV11-2	TRBD1	TRBJ1-6	CASSSRTGGSSYNSPLHF
TRBV18	TRBD2	TRBJ2-3	CASSQYGTSGGDTQYF
TRBV5-5	TRBD1	TRBJ1-4	CASSPTGMNEKLFF
TRBV28	-	TRBJ1-3	CASSLDRHSGNTIYF
TRBV18	TRBD1	TRBJ1-4	CASSHSGQAPVSYEKLFF
TRBV3-1/TRBV3-2	TRBD2	TRBJ2-5	CASSLLAGRQETQYF
TRBV24-1	-	TRBJ1-1	CATRPSGEGTEAFF
TRBV9	TRBD2	TRBJ2-1	CASSAMTPGLATYNEQFF
TRBV24-1	-	TRBJ2-1	CATDRGRSNEQFF
TRBV7-9	TRBD2	TRBJ2-7	CASSPSGSWVEQYF
TRBV9	-	TRBJ2-1	CASSGGAYNEQFF
TRBV24-1	TRBD1	TRBJ2-2	CATSDTTGVRTGELFF
TRBV6-5	TRBD1	TRBJ1-4	CASSSLTGRNEKLFF
TRBV5-1	TRBD2	TRBJ2-3	CASSLGLAGGTDTQYF
TRBV7-9	-	TRBJ1-1	CASSLEPNTEAFF
TRBV28	TRBD1	TRBJ2-5	CASSHRGHSQETQYF
TRBV7-9	-	TRBJ2-7	CASSLSTVYEQYF
TRBV29-1	TRBD2	TRBJ2-3	CSVASGGTDTQYF
TRBV6-6	-	TRBJ1-5	CASVRGKDSNQPQHF
TRBV5-1	TRBD1	TRBJ2-1	CASSGTGDRVNEQFF
TRBV6-5	-	TRBJ1-5	CASSPSGTNYQPQHF
TRBV11-2	-	TRBJ1-2	CASGGSRGYTF
TRBV9	TRBD1	TRBJ1-6	CASSVEGTGFDPLHF
TRBV2	TRBD1	TRBJ1-5	CASSDPHRGPNQPQHF
TRBV5-8	TRBD2	TRBJ2-1	CASSYERGEQFF
TRBV2	-	TRBJ1-3	CASRRTSGIGNTIYF
TRBV19	TRBD1	TRBJ1-5	CASALQRGRVNQPQHF
TRBV6-1	-	TRBJ1-2	CASRVQTGIYGYTF
TRBV20-1	-	TRBJ1-1	CSAGEDTEAFF
TRBV5-1	TRBD1	TRBJ1-1	CASSGGQGVNTEAFF
TRBV7-3	-	TRBJ1-1	CASSLRGADTEAFF
TRBV6-5	TRBD2	TRBJ2-1	CASSYWGLAVSEQFF
TRBV30	TRBD1	TRBJ2-1	CAWSPKPGQGAHEQFF
TRBV9	-	TRBJ2-5	CASSAGIETQYF